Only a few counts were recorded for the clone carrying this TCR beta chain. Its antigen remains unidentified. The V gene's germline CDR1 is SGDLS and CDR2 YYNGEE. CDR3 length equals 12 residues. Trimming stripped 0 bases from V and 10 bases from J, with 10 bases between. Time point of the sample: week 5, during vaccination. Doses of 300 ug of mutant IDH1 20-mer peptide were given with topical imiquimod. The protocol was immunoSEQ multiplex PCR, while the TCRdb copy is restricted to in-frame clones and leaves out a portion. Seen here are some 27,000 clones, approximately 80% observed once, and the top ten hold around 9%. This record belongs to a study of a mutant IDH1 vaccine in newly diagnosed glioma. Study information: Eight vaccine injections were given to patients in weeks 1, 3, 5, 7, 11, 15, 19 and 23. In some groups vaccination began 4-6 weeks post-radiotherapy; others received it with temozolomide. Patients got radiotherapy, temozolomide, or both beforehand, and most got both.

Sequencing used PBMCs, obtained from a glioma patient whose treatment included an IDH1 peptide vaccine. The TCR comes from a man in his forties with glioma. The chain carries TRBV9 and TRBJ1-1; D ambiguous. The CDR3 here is CASSVDEGIAFF. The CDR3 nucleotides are TGTGCCAGCAGCGTAGATGAGGGTATAGCTTTCTTT.